This is a list of T cell receptor beta chains from one sample in a study of beta chain features in type 1 diabetes. Method: immunoSEQ multiplex PCR; TCRdb's copy keeps in-frame clones and lacks some. The repertoire holds 600,000 to 750,000 clones, with 9.5% to 15% as singletons. Sample: naive CD4+ T cells from blood. Receptors were obtained from a man aged 25 to 40 with type 1 diabetes. The CDR3 runs from the conserved cysteine through the conserved F or W. D genes are given only for firm matches. Some rows mark clone size as missing; the rest say once, few, many or name a class of expanded clone.

>.|TRBD1|TRBJ2-7|TRBV9
TGTGCCAGCAGCGTTAGTCAGGACAGGGGGAACTACGAGCAGTACTTC
CASSVSQDRGNYEQYF
>few|.|TRBJ2-7|TRBV2
TGTGCCAGCAGCCACTATGTGCAGGGGAGTGGGCTTAGCGAGCAGTACTTC
CASSHYVQGSGLSEQYF
>.|TRBD1|TRBJ1-4|TRBV2
TGTGCCATAGCATATGGACAGGCCGGGGGTGAAGTGTTTTTT
CAIAYGQAGGEVFF
>few|TRBD1|TRBJ2-7|TRBV5-1
TGCGCCAGCAGCTTGAACAGGGGCACCTACGAGCAGTACTTC
CASSLNRGTYEQYF
>few|.|TRBJ1-6|TRBV5-6
TGTGCCAGCAGCACAGGGAAGGGCTCCTATAATTCACCCCTCCACTTT
CASSTGKGSYNSPLHF
>.|TRBD1|TRBJ2-7|TRBV29-1
TGCAGCGTTCAGGGGGTCGCCTACGAGCAGTACTTC
CSVQGVAYEQYF
>.|TRBD2|TRBJ2-3|TRBV6-5
TGTGCCAGCAGTAGCGGGGGATCAGCAGATACGCAGTATTTT
CASSSGGSADTQYF
>.|.|TRBJ1-2|TRBV7-9
TGTGCCAGCAGCCCCCCGCTGAGGTTTTCGCGGAACTATGGCTACACCTTC
CASSPPLRFSRNYGYTF
>.|.|TRBJ2-5|TRBV4-1
TGCGCCAGCAGCCAAGTCGGAAGCGCAGAGACCCAGTACTTC
CASSQVGSAETQYF
>.|TRBD1|TRBJ2-3|TRBV4-2
TGTGCCAGCAGCCAACCCACAGGGGCCAGGGGTACGCAGTATTTT
CASSQPTGARGTQYF
>few|.|TRBJ2-5|TRBV10-3
TGTGCCATCAGCCCTACGGGGAGCCGAGAGACCCAGTACTTC
CAISPTGSRETQYF
>.|.|TRBJ1-6|TRBV7-2
TGTGCCAGCAGCTTAGCTCGTATACTTTCACCCCTCCACTTT
CASSLARILSPLHF
>few|.|TRBJ1-1|TRBV6-4
TGTGCCAGCAGTGTGGAATCGAACACTGAAGCTTTCTTT
CASSVESNTEAFF
>.|.|TRBJ2-5|TRBV6-5
TGTGCCAGCAGTTACGGGACGACCTCGGGGGAGACCCAGTACTTC
CASSYGTTSGETQYF
>few|.|TRBJ1-2|TRBV4-3
TGCGCCAGCAGCCAAACGGCAGGGGAAGGCTATGGCTACACCTTC
CASSQTAGEGYGYTF
>.|.|TRBJ1-5|TRBV7-8
TGTGCCAACCGGGGACGGGGGAATCAGCCCCAGCATTTT
CANRGRGNQPQHF
>few|.|TRBJ2-3|TRBV5-1
TGCGCCAGCAGCTGGGCAGAGGGCACAGATACGCAGTATTTT
CASSWAEGTDTQYF
>few|.|TRBJ1-1|TRBV5-1
TGCGCCAGCAGCTTTGACGGACAGCCGAACACTGAAGCTTTCTTT
CASSFDGQPNTEAFF
>.|TRBD1|TRBJ2-3|TRBV28
TGTGCCAGCAGGTCGGGACAGGCCGGCACAGATACGCAGTATTTT
CASRSGQAGTDTQYF
>once|TRBD1|TRBJ2-2|TRBV11-2
TGTGCCAGCAGCTTAGATCCGTACAGGGGTACCGGGGAGCTGTTTTTT
CASSLDPYRGTGELFF
>few|TRBD1|TRBJ1-4|TRBV28
TGTGCCAGCAGCCACCCGGGACAGGGGGATGAAAAACTGTTTTTT
CASSHPGQGDEKLFF
>.|TRBD1|TRBJ2-1|TRBV5-1
TGCGCCAGCAGCGGGGGACAGGGTCATACCTCCTACAATGAGCAGTTCTTC
CASSGGQGHTSYNEQFF
>.|TRBD1|TRBJ1-4|TRBV5-1
TGCGCCACCTCCGGCTCCGGGACAGGGAGTGAAAAACTGTTTTTT
CATSGSGTGSEKLFF
>few|.|TRBJ1-3|TRBV2
TGTGCCAGCAGGGCCCAGCCCCTCTCTGGAAACACCATATATTTT
CASRAQPLSGNTIYF